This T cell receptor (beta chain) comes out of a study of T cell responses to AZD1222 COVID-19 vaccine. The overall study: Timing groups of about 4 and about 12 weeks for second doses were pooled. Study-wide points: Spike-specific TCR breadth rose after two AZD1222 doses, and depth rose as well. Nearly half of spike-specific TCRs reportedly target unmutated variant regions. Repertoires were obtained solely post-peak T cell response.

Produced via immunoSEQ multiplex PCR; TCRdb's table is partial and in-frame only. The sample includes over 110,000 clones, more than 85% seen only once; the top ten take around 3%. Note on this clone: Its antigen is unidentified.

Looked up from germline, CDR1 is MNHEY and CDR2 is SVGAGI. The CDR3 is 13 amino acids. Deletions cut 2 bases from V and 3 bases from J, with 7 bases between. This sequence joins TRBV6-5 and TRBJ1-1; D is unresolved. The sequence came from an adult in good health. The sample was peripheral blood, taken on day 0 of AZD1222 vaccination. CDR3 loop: CASSYVAYTEAFF. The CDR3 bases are TGTGCCAGCAGTTACGTAGCGTACACTGAAGCTTTCTTT.